This T cell receptor beta chain was captured in a study of blood T cell repertoires in COVID-19. Overall study: Italy, Spain and the United States were the sources of the convalescent and acute COVID-19 samples. Nucleic acid was either cDNA or gDNA, and it came from T cells, B-cell-depleted T cells, or PBMCs.

The CDR3 runs to 15 residues. Germline-derived CDR1 and CDR2 are MNHEY and SVGAGI. Trimming at V came to 9 bases and at J to 5 bases, leaving 14 bases not matched to a gene. Only in-frame clones appear in the TCRdb table, and some are missing; sequencing was by immunoSEQ multiplex PCR. The data contain about 150,000 clones, about four fifths of them singletons. The chain combines TRBV6-5 with TRBJ2-5; 8 bases agree with TRBD1. This TCR came from a man in his fifties or sixties with acute or convalescent COVID-19. The sequenced sample consisted of peripheral blood. The CDR3 region is CASLPTGVVLETQYF. CDR3 bases: TGTGCCAGTCTACCGACAGGGGTCGTCCTGGAGACCCAGTACTTC.